The 31 T cell receptor beta chains in this list originate from one sample, sequenced in a study of cytomegalovirus exposure and HLA in healthy donors. The primer mix had 60 Vbeta and 13 Jbeta primers. Method: immunoSEQ multiplex PCR; TCRdb's copy keeps in-frame clones and lacks some. The repertoire has around 300,000 clones, approximately 84% of them found once; the top ten carry 2% to 2.5%. Sequencing input: PBMCs. The receptors stem from a woman aged 40-49 years in good health and CMV-seropositive.

This clone occurred once. V gene TRBV7-2 combines with J gene TRBJ1-3, with D maybe TRBD1 (6 bases). The CDR3 contains 16 residues. Germline CDR1 reads SGHTA; CDR2 reads FQGNSA. Trimming left V 1 base short and J 3 bases short, with 13 bases between. The CDR3 DNA follows: TGTGCCAGCAGCTTAGGGGGGCAGGGCTTTGGAAACACCATATATTTT. Translated, it gives CASSLGGQGFGNTIYF.

This chain connects TRBV6-5 to TRBJ2-7, with TRBD2 matching 11 bases. The V gene end was trimmed by 2 bases and the J gene end by 2 bases; junction bases not matched to a gene: 2. The CDR3 covers 15 residues. Germline CDR1 reads MNHEY; CDR2 reads SVGAGI. The CDR3, as DNA: TGTGCCAGCAGTTACGGGACTAGCGGACCCTACGAGCAGTACTTC. Translating it yields CASSYGTSGPYEQYF.

This clone was found a few times. The chain is built from TRBV7-8 and TRBJ2-4, with a possible D match to TRBD2 (5 bases). The CDR3 has 13 residues. CDR1 is SGHVS and CDR2 is FQNEAQ in the germline V gene. With 6 bases removed from V and 9 bases from J, the gap between germline ends came to 15 bases. Written as DNA, the CDR3 is TGTGCCAGCAGTACCGGGGATAGGCGCATTCAGTACTTC. It codes for CASSTGDRRIQYF. The full variable domain, in which reference TRBV7-8 and TRBJ2-4 provide the parts outside the CDR3, is GAGVSQSPRYKVAKRGQDVALRCDPISGHVSLFWYQQALGQGPEFLTYFQNEAQLDKSGLPSDRFFAERPEGSVSTLKIQRTQQEDSAVYLCASSTGDRRIQYFGAGTRLSVL.

The rearrangement uses TRBV4-2 and TRBJ2-7, with D unresolved. The CDR3 is 16 residues long. CDR1 LGHNA and CDR2 YNFKEQ come from the germline V gene. V was clipped by 1 base and J by 0 bases, with 13 bases between them. The CDR3, as DNA: TGTGCCAGCAGCCAAGCCGCCCGACAAAACTCCTACGAGCAGTACTTC. Translating it yields CASSQAARQNSYEQYF.

The chain's CDR3 is CAWGPPGGSYNSPLHF. CDR3 in DNA: TGTGCCTGGGGACCACCGGGGGGGTCCTATAATTCACCCCTCCACTTT. The rearrangement links TRBV30 to TRBJ1-6, with D possibly TRBD1 on 5 matching bases. CDR3 length equals 16 residues. Germline values: CDR1 GTSNPN, CDR2 SVGIG (reference sequence). V was trimmed by 5 bases and J by 1 base, leaving 15 bases between them.

CDR3 residues: CASSPRRNEQFF. CDR3 bases: TGTGCCAGCAGCCCCCGGAGGAATGAGCAGTTCTTC. The chain has TRBV7-2 and TRBJ2-1, with TRBD2 as a possible D gene (5 bases). Germline-derived CDR1 and CDR2 are SGHTA and FQGNSA. The CDR3 is 12 residues long. V shed 5 bases and J shed 7 bases, with 9 bases lying between them.

V and J are TRBV7-6 and TRBJ2-7; 7 bases line up with TRBD1. CDR3 length: 15 residues. The V segment lost 1 base and the J segment 3 bases; nucleotides outside the gene matches: 6. The germline gives CDR1 SGHVS, CDR2 FNYEAQ. This chain's CDR3 is CASSLGQGVNYEQYF. The DNA of the CDR3 is TGTGCCAGCAGCTTAGGGCAGGGGGTCAACTACGAGCAGTACTTC.

The chain recombines TRBV29-1 with TRBJ2-1, with 11 bases lining up with TRBD2. Germline V gives CDR1 SQVTM, CDR2 ANQGSEA. The CDR3 extends over 13 amino acids. J lost 9 bases, V lost 4 bases, and 5 bases had no gene match. Written as DNA, the CDR3 is TGCAGCGTTGCACTAGCGGGAGCCGGTGAGCAGTTCTTC. Protein: CSVALAGAGEQFF.

The chain carries TRBV18 and TRBJ2-7; D might be TRBD2 (5 bases). This CDR3 has 15 amino acids. With 3 bases removed from V and 4 bases from J, the gap between germline ends came to 16 bases. Germline-derived CDR1 and CDR2 are KGHSH and LQKENI. The CDR3: CASSPGVSQTYEQYF. CDR3 sequence (DNA): TGTGCCAGCTCACCGGGAGTCTCCCAAACTTACGAGCAGTACTTC.

This clone was detected only once. The chain combines TRBV12-5 with TRBJ2-1; 11 nucleotides align to TRBD2. The CDR3 totals 19 residues. V shed 0 bases, J shed 0 bases, and the junction held 7 bases outside the gene matches. The germline V gene has CDR1 LGHNT and CDR2 FRNRAP. The CDR3 bases are TGTGCTAGTGGTTTGGTTTCACTAGCGGGAGTCCCCTCCTACAATGAGCAGTTCTTC. Translated: CASGLVSLAGVPSYNEQFF.

J is TRBJ2-1 and V is TRBV27, with 9 bases aligning to TRBD2. V shed 5 bases, J shed 10 bases, and the junction held 12 bases outside the gene matches. Germline V gene lookup returns CDR1 MNHEY and CDR2 SMNVEV (reference sequence). This CDR3 spans 15 amino acids. This CDR3 is CASSPIPGLADEQFF. The CDR3 DNA reads as TGTGCCAGCAGTCCTATCCCGGGACTAGCCGACGAGCAGTTCTTC.

This chain connects TRBV30 to TRBJ1-1; 7 bases are shared with TRBD1. The CDR3 runs 11 residues. V dropped 8 bases and J dropped 1; count of bases not matched to a gene: 1. Germline loops: CDR1 GTSNPN, CDR2 SVGIG (reference sequence). CDR3 region: CAGTENTEAFF. In DNA, the CDR3 is TGTGCCGGGACAGAGAACACTGAAGCTTTCTTT.

A single count supports this clone. As DNA, the CDR3 is TGCGCCAGCAGCCCTACCCGACTAGTAGTTCATGAGCAGTTCTTC. Translating gives CASSPTRLVVHEQFF. The rearrangement uses TRBV5-1 and TRBJ2-1, with a possible D match to TRBD2 (6 bases). The germline gives CDR1 SGHRS, CDR2 YFSETQ. The CDR3 loop spans 15 amino acids. V lost 4 bases and J lost 8, with 19 bases in between.

This chain joins TRBV11-3 and TRBJ1-1; D is perhaps TRBD1 (5 bases). The CDR3 runs 15 residues. V shed 5 bases and J shed 1 base, with 14 bases lying between them. Looked up from germline, CDR1 is SGHNT and CDR2 is YENEEA. In DNA form, the CDR3 reads TGTGCCAGCAGCCGACCCCCTGGGGCGAACACTGAAGCTTTCTTT. This gives the protein CASSRPPGANTEAFF.

The chain combines TRBV9 with TRBJ1-2, with 8 bases lining up with TRBD1. V trimming: 3 bases; J trimming: 1 base; junction bases outside the gene matches: 5. The germline V gene encodes CDR1 SGDLS and CDR2 YYNGEE. CDR3 length: 15 residues. CDR3 residues: CASSAGQGHNYGYTF. CDR3 coding DNA: TGTGCCAGCAGCGCCGGACAGGGCCATAACTATGGCTACACCTTC.

The V gene is TRBV6-5, the J gene TRBJ2-5; 7 positions match TRBD1. The closer fit of TRBJ2-7 to the DNA end suggests the J call may be wrong. The V gene's germline CDR1 is MNHEY and CDR2 SVGAGI. The CDR3 has 15 amino acids. The CDR3 sequence: CASSYASGGGYEQYF. CDR3 nucleotides: TGTGCCAGCAGTTACGCCTCAGGGGGTGGGTACGAGCAGTACTTC.

This chain uses TRBV10-2 with TRBJ1-5; perhaps TRBD1 as D (6 bases). Trimming took off 0 bases at V and 3 bases at J, with 12 bases between the two ends. Germline V gives CDR1 WSHSY, CDR2 SAAADI. The CDR3 consists of 16 residues. The CDR3: CASSESAGQNNQPQHF. The CDR3 DNA sequence: TGCGCCAGCAGTGAGTCGGCAGGACAGAACAATCAGCCCCAGCATTTT.

The CDR3 loop reads CAWSYRYGYTF. The CDR3 DNA follows: TGTGCCTGGAGTTATCGCTATGGCTACACCTTC. The V and J genes are TRBV30 and TRBJ1-2; D unresolved. This CDR3 is 11 amino acids long. V was shortened by 2 bases and J by 4 bases, with 5 bases between the two germline ends. The germline V gene encodes CDR1 GTSNPN and CDR2 SVGIG (reference sequence).

This chain links TRBV4-2 with TRBJ2-3; TRBD2 aligns across 10 bases. CDR3 length: 15 residues. The germline V gene encodes CDR1 LGHNA and CDR2 YNFKEQ. Germline trimming cut 1 base from V and 5 bases from J; bases unmatched to any gene: 3. The CDR3: CASSQVSSGRDTQYF. CDR3 nucleotides: TGTGCCAGCAGCCAAGTCTCTAGCGGGAGAGATACGCAGTATTTT.

This clone was seen more than once but under ten times. This chain joins TRBV9 and TRBJ2-5; D might be TRBD1 (5 bases). Per germline, CDR1 SGDLS and CDR2 YYNGEE. Trimming stripped 0 bases from V and 5 bases from J, with 17 bases between. This CDR3 spans 16 amino acids. CDR3 in amino acids: CASSVGQGNTGETQYF. CDR3 bases: TGTGCCAGCAGCGTAGGGCAGGGTAATACGGGTGAGACCCAGTACTTC.

The rearrangement uses TRBV29-1 and TRBJ2-5, with TRBD1 matching over 9 bases. Gene TRBJ2-7 matches the end of the DNA better, so the J call may be wrong. CDR1 and CDR2 from the germline V gene are SQVTM and ANQGSEA. The CDR3 consists of 12 residues. The CDR3 DNA follows: TGCAGCGTGGACAGGGGAGGAAACGAGCAGTACTTC. Its translation is CSVDRGGNEQYF.

The V and J genes are TRBV5-1 and TRBJ2-7, with 10 bases identical to TRBD1. CDR3 size: 14 residues. Germline V CDR1 and CDR2: SGHRS, YFSETQ. J lost 2 bases, V lost 4 bases, and 3 bases had no gene match. CDR3 residues: CASSAGQGAYEQYF. DNA of the CDR3: TGCGCCAGCAGCGCCGGACAGGGGGCCTACGAGCAGTACTTC.

CDR3: CASSLLPGETQYF. CDR3 in DNA: TGTGCCAGCAGCTTACTTCCGGGGGAGACCCAGTACTTC. This chain links TRBV7-2 with TRBJ2-5; a possible D gene is TRBD2 (5 bases). Per the germline V gene, CDR1 is SGHTA and CDR2 is FQGNSA. The length of the CDR3 is 13 residues. Trimming removed 2 bases from V and 5 bases from J, with 9 bases in between.

This sequence joins TRBV5-1 and TRBJ2-1, with D tentatively TRBD2 (6 bases). The V end lost 4 bases, the J end lost 3 bases, and 11 bases lay between the germline ends. The CDR3 contains 14 residues. Germline CDR1 reads SGHRS; CDR2 reads YFSETQ. The CDR3 DNA reads as TGCGCCAGCAGCGTCTCCGGGAGCTACAATGAGCAGTTCTTC. It translates to CASSVSGSYNEQFF. Together with reference TRBV5-1 and TRBJ2-1, the CDR3 gives the full variable domain: KAGVTQTPRYLIKTRGQQVTLSCSPISGHRSVSWYQQTPGQGLQFLFEYFSETQRNKGNFPGRFSGRQFSNSRSEMNVSTLELGDSALYLCASSVSGSYNEQFFGPGTRLTVL.

The CDR3 loop reads CASSPQEGNTEAFF. In nucleotides, the CDR3 is TGTGCCAGCAGCCCTCAAGAGGGGAACACTGAAGCTTTCTTT. The V call is TRBV7-2, the J call TRBJ1-1; D ambiguous. V was cut by 5 bases and J by 1 base, with 11 bases left in between. Germline V gene data show CDR1 as SGHTA and CDR2 as FQGNSA. The CDR3 runs to 14 residues.

V gene TRBV11-3 combines with J gene TRBJ2-2, with 10 nucleotides matching TRBD2. Germline CDR1 and CDR2: SGHNT and YENEEA. CDR3 length equals 15 residues. The trim removed 3 bases at V and 6 bases at J, leaving 4 bases unmatched. The CDR3 is CASSFLAGGSGELFF. Here the CDR3 DNA reads TGTGCCAGCAGCTTTTTAGCGGGAGGATCCGGGGAGCTGTTTTTT.

This rearrangement joins TRBV6-1 to TRBJ1-6; the match to TRBD1 covers 7 bases. From germline, CDR1 is MNHNS and CDR2 SASEGT. The CDR3 spans 13 residues. J lost 5 bases, V lost 6 bases, and 1 base had no gene match. The CDR3 nucleotides are TGTGCCAGCAGCGGACAGGATAATTCACCCCTCCACTTT. It specifies CASSGQDNSPLHF.

The chain carries TRBV28 and TRBJ1-4; 7 nucleotides line up with TRBD1. The germline gives CDR1 MDHEN, CDR2 SYDVKM. Trimming took 2 bases from V and 8 from J; bases not matched to a gene: 11. The CDR3 consists of 16 residues. Here the CDR3 reads CASSLAGQVGEEKLFF. CDR3 in DNA: TGTGCCAGCAGTTTAGCTGGACAGGTAGGAGAAGAAAAACTGTTTTTT.

The rearrangement uses TRBV28 and TRBJ2-7; D might be TRBD2 (6 bases). Germline values: CDR1 MDHEN, CDR2 SYDVKM. The CDR3 sequence is 13 residues long. V shed 8 bases and J shed 2 bases, with 13 bases lying between them. The DNA of the CDR3 is TGTGCCAGCGGAGGAGGGTGGGCCTACGAGCAGTACTTC. Protein: CASGGGWAYEQYF.

The chain carries TRBV4-3 and TRBJ2-3; D is ambiguous. The germline gives CDR1 LGHNA, CDR2 YSLEER. CDR3 length: 14 amino acids. Trimming shortened V by 3 bases and J by 5 bases, and 12 bases separated the two germline ends. The CDR3 DNA reads TGCGCCAGCAGCCACTTGACGGAGAAAGATACGCAGTATTTT. This encodes CASSHLTEKDTQYF.

A few counts support this clone. This chain uses TRBV6-1 with TRBJ1-3; TRBD1 agrees at 8 bases. This CDR3 contains 16 residues. V was pared by 3 bases and J by 0 bases, with 4 bases of the junction left unmatched. Germline V CDR1 and CDR2: MNHNS, SASEGT. The CDR3, as DNA: TGTGCCAGCAGTGAGTGGGACAGGTTCTCTGGAAACACCATATATTTT. As protein: CASSEWDRFSGNTIYF.